This paragraph covers one T cell receptor (beta chain) sequence. Its antigen is still unknown. These data are taken from a study of shared clonotypes between healthy human individuals. Whole-study results and caveats: Between a handful of donors, naive CD4 clonotypes were shared at a level of approximately 5%.

The naive CD8 subset, CD45RO-negative cells positively selected for CCR7, excluded terminally differentiated effector memory CD45RA+ cells. Losses at the gene ends were 2 bases for V and 5 bases for J; bases not matched to a gene: 7. Germline CDR1 reads SGHDT; CDR2 reads YYEEEE. This CDR3 has 15 amino acids. Produced via immunoSEQ multiplex PCR; TCRdb's table is partial and in-frame only. The profile shows roughly 590,000 clones, roughly 96% of them singletons. The sequenced sample consisted of naive CD8+ T cells sorted from blood. This sequence was found in a woman in her 30s in good health. The V call is TRBV5-6, the J call TRBJ2-5; 9 bases are a match to TRBD2. CDR3 coding DNA: TGTGCCAGCAGCTTATTTCTAGCGGGGCGGGAGACCCAGTACTTC. Amino acid sequence: CASSLFLAGRETQYF.